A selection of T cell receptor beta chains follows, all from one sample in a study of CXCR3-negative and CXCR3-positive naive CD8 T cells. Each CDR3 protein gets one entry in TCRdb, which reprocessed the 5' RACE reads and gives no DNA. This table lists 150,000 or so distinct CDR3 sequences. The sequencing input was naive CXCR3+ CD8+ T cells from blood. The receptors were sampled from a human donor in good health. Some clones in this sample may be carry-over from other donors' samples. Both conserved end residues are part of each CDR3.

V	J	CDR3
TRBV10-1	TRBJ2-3	CASTTGRPKTDTQYF
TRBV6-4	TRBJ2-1	CASSPRGSGRVTSSYNEQFF
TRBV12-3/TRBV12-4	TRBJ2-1	CASGGLYNEQFF
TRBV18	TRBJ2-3	CASSPEAGDTDTQYF
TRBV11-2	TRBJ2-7	CASSLELYATETYEQYF
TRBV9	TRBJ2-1	CASSAGGVYGAENEQFF
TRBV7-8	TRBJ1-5	CASSLASAGGKQPQHF
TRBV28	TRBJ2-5	CASSLVPAGGPRETQYF
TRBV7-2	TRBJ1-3	CASSQDVSGNTIYF
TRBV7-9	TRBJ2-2	CASRTGYTGELFF
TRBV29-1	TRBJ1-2	CSVEANYGYTF
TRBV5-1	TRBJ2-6	CASSWTTGANVLTF
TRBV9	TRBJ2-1	CASSPGTVIANNEQFF
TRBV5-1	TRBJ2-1	CASSLDRGGGNEQFF
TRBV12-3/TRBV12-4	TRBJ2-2	CASTITAWGLAGAPSTGELFF
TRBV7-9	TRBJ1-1	CASSLTEMLNTEAFF
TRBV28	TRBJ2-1	CASSPRAGYPNEQFF
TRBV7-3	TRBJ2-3	CASRSQGTDTQYF
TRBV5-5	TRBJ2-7	CASSFGKSSYEQYF
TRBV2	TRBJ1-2	CASSHRQETNYGYTF
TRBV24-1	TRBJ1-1	CATSDLPGTEAFF
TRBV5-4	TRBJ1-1	CASSPPDGGVNTEAFF
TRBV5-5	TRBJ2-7	CASSLGTNLYEQYF
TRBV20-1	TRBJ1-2	CSASHPGTDLNYGYTF
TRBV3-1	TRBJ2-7	CASSQVGRGRYEQYF
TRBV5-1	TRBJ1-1	CASSLAFGYIEEAFF
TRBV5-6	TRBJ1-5	CASSLFDQPQHF
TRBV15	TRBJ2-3	CATSRDIDFSSTDTQYF
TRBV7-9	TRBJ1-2	CASSLARDRHYGYTF
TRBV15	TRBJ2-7	CATGREGATGANYEQYF
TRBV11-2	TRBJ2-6	CASSLAPPAGANVLTF
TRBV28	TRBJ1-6	CASSQTGESNSPLHF
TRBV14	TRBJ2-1	CASSQVAGGSDNEQFF
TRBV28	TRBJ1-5	CASSTPTGVPYVSLYSNQPQHF
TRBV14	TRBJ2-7	CASSQARLTPHEQYF
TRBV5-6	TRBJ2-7	CASSLERENYEQYF
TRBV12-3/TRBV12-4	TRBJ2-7	CASRPGSGYEQYF
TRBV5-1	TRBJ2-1	CTSGAGLAGFGEQFF
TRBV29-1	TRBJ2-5	CSVEEGSGETQYF